The present TCR beta chain was sequenced within a study of T cells in Graves' hyperthyroidism and ophthalmopathy. Study conclusions and caveats: Within blood appeared most thyroid clonotypes that had expanded above 0.001.

Amplified TCR beta CDR3 regions came from RNA transcripts. TCR CDR3 regions were first amplified by RT-PCR with HTBI primers. TCRdb independently ran MiXCR on the multiplex PCR reads; one entry per CDR3 protein. The data hold fewer than 350,000 distinct CDR3 sequences, with approximately 13% observed a single time. Absent ophthalmopathy progression within 18 months defined stable Graves' hyperthyroidism. This clonotype was observed many times. The antigen is undetermined. Germline loops: CDR1 SGHTS, CDR2 YDEGEE. The V segment lost 3 bases and the J segment 1 base; nucleotides outside the gene matches: 5. The CDR3 consists of 15 residues.

This chain connects TRBV5-8 to TRBJ1-1, with 8 bases lining up with TRBD1. The sample consisted of blood. This clonotype originated in a woman between 40 and 50 years old with Graves' hyperthyroidism. CDR3 nucleotide sequence: TGTGCCAGCAGCTACGACAGGGGCGGGAACACTGAAGCTTTCTTT. It translates to CASSYDRGGNTEAFF.